This entry features one TCR beta chain sequence. It has no known antigen specificity. Germline trimming: 5 bases from V, 3 bases from J; junction bases outside gene matches: 7. Taken from cysteine to phenylalanine, the CDR3 has 15 residues. Of all the DNA, just the CDR3 is kept, 45 bases in frame from base 1. From a lookup of the germline V gene (reference sequence), CDR1 and CDR2 are MNHNY and SVGAGI. These data are taken from a study of cytomegalovirus exposure and HLA in healthy donors (dated by TCRdb to the late 2010s). Notes on the research overall: An earlier analysis of approximately 600 of the donors reported 250 to 350 Gb of sequence data and some 100 million unique TCR beta sequences from 150 million to 200 million T cells. Roughly 300 gigabases of sequencing data and approximately 91 million unique TCR sequences made up an early release that covered several hundred HLA-typed donors. Of the approximately 400 genotyped donors, 65% to 90% were placed in the genetic ancestry cluster associated with self-reported Caucasian donors. The study aimed to test whether cataloging public T cell receptors could reveal signatures of past pathogen exposure. Using immunosequencing, the study profiled T cell repertoires from 550 to 750 subjects and related those repertoires to cytomegalovirus serostatus. In addition to the first cohort of about 650 subjects, a separate validation cohort of approximately 120 different subjects was used. High-throughput TCR immunosequencing, statistical association of individual TCRs with disease status, and machine learning were combined to predict cytomegalovirus infection status. In a later analysis, previously published TCR beta repertoires from some 640 donors were re-analyzed and high-resolution HLA genotyping was added so that TCR occurrence patterns could be studied. In the later analysis, no new phenotypic data were used to find candidate immune exposures; instead, reliance was placed on TCR beta sequences and their occurrence across donors. An earlier analysis of nearly 600 of the donors applied high-throughput TCR beta sequencing to assess whether each TCR beta V gene segment acted as functional or pseudogenic. Donor age, sex, ethnicity and CMV serostatus were compiled alongside the repertoire data. A later genetic analysis used genome-wide SNP genotypes for about 60% of the roughly 700 donors, treating that subset as a discovery cohort. All discovery cohort repertoires had been generated using a single sequencing platform. HLA typing included class I and class II loci at four-digit resolution. The number of donors typed differed by locus, with about 629-640 for A, B, C, DRB1 and DQB1, around 500 for DQA1, over 600 for DPA1, and around 430 for DPB1. A few DR-DQ haplotypes were treated as single units for association and clustering because of strong linkage in the cohort. Among 300 to 450 genotyped donors of the cohort, an average of around 240,000 unique TCR beta nucleotide sequences were sequenced per donor, 15% to 20% of them non-productive.

The cohort was made up of approximately 670 healthy bone marrow donors. At the time of sampling, all cohort members were nominally healthy, though unrecorded immune exposures were likely present. The donor was CMV seropositive and was included in the group of some 290 seropositive cohort members. Each donor provided a peripheral blood sample, and peripheral blood mononuclear cells were used for TCR beta sequencing. Genomic DNA was extracted from the blood cell samples with the Qiagen DNeasy Blood Extraction Kit. Library method: the immunoSEQ multiplex PCR assay. The multiplex PCR relied on a mix of 60 forward primers for TCR Vbeta segments and 13 reverse primers for TCR Jbeta segments. The CDR3 region of rearranged TCR beta genes was amplified from genomic DNA by a multiplex PCR assay. The Illumina HiSeq System was used to sequence the amplified TCR beta libraries as 87-base-pair reads. The authors processed their data as follows. Across the 500 to 700 repertoires, a later analysis counted 80 million or so unique TCR beta chains, around 10 million of which were shared by at least two donors. A nearest-neighbor algorithm error-corrected the raw reads and collapsed the reads into unique sequences, merging closely related sequences to remove PCR and sequencing errors. V, D and J gene segments were assigned by aligning CDR3 sequences to IMGT reference sequences. Each retained sequence needed at least a six-nucleotide match to both a V gene segment and a J gene segment. A rearrangement was called productive if the CDR3 had no stop codons and remained in frame with V and J, and every other rearrangement was called non-productive. Following IMGT convention, CDR3 was defined as the stretch from the second conserved V-encoded cysteine up to the conserved J-encoded phenylalanine. The earlier analysis of some 550 of the donors excluded any sequence lacking an unambiguous match to a single V gene segment. An earlier analysis of 450 to 650 of the donors called V segments functional above 56.7% productive rearrangements and segregating when the between-donor standard deviation exceeded 5%. A statistical classification framework was developed to diagnose cytomegalovirus status using the catalog of TCR beta chain sequences. A later analysis assigned V and J genes by comparing TCR nucleotide sequences with IMGT/GENE-DB human TR gene sequences. Using the TCRdist pipeline, a later analysis assigned CDR3 sequences along with most-parsimonious VDJ recombination scenarios. In a later analysis, each TCR beta chain was defined by its CDR3 amino acid sequence together with its V-gene family, and reads without a unique V-gene family were excluded. As a way to deal with suspected cross-contamination and a sequencing artifact, a later analysis dropped nearly 600 nucleotide sequences that were highly shared and had low generation probability. A later analysis calculated a clonal expansion index for each public chain from normalized within-repertoire ranks of inferred template counts. Generation probabilities in a later analysis came from a VDJ recombination model fitted to out-of-frame rearrangements, and those results were checked against IGoR. In a later analysis, TCR-TCR, TCR-HLA and TCR-CMV co-occurrence was scored with hypergeometric tests, and a repertoire-size bias correction was applied to TCR pairs. In a later analysis, false discovery rates were estimated by permuting HLA or CMV assignments 20 times. In a later analysis, co-occurring TCRs were grouped using DBSCAN, with TCRdist sequence similarity added in when clustering inside HLA-allele-positive subsets. Co-occurrence clustering excluded repertoires with fewer than 30,000 or more than 120,000 public chains, plus five with anomalous nucleotide sharing. Not all clones reach the TCRdb copy of this immuneACCESS table, which keeps in-frame sequences only. Checked studies attribute under half of the gap to unresolved V genes and leave the rest unexplained. That table gives V, J and clone size, and the DNA gave D and trimming. This sample's records show tens of thousands of clones. The biggest ten clones account for 3.4% of the sample.

The paper as a whole reports these results and caveats: A later analysis reported that several top co-occurrence clusters appeared linked to parvovirus B19, influenza, CMV and Epstein-Barr virus. Because the 87-base-pair reads could not distinguish some IMGT-functional V segments, including TRBV6-2 and TRBV6-3, those segments were excluded. An earlier analysis of 450 to 750 of the donors showed that most TCR beta V segments appeared in productive rearrangements either about 87% or about 30% of the time, which broadly matched IMGT annotations. A further reported finding was that TCR beta sequences accurately predicted the HLA-A and HLA-B alleles for most subjects in the first cohort. The authors suggested that the approach could potentially be generalized to other disease states and immunological phenotypes. Because some donors lacked HLA typing at each locus, the association tests relied only on the typed subset. Most TCR sequences were seen in very few donors, while some public TCRs were found in many individuals. According to a later genetic analysis, donors in an Asian-associated ancestry cluster had fewer N-insertions in productive TCRs than the roughly 700-donor mean. CMV serostatus was the only immune exposure information available for the cohort. Sequencing depth was assumed to be roughly uniform across donors in the presence/absence analyses, though that assumption may not hold. Assigning TCR associations to individual alleles was difficult when HLA alleles, especially DR and DQ, strongly co-occurred. A later analysis found that HLA-associated TCR beta chains were more clonally expanded and had lower generation probabilities than equally common non-associated chains. V-gene and J-gene trimming of TCR beta chains was associated with a missense DCLRE1C variant in a later genetic analysis, and the association was replicated in an independent cohort. According to a later analysis, TCR association rates differed among HLA loci, with DRB1 alleles showing the most associated TCRs and HLA-C alleles showing the fewest. The study listed over 150 TCR beta chains as associated with cytomegalovirus. A later analysis found that most CMV-associated TCR beta chains appeared HLA-restricted, with HLA associations seemingly driven largely by CMV exposure. Linkage disequilibrium might explain the correlated functional status among segregating V segments, but an unknown experimental factor could not be excluded. A few of the identified cytomegalovirus-associated TCR beta chains were confirmed in vitro to be specific for cytomegalovirus antigens. The classifier was reported to diagnose cytomegalovirus status with high specificity and sensitivity in both the original and validation cohorts. The sequencing pipeline was judged likely to have produced a cluster of highly shared sequence variants as a technical artifact. Because counts were too low, roughly 18 rarely observed V segments, including chromosome 9 orphons, were left out of the earlier analysis of a few hundred of the donors. In this cohort, only TCR beta chains were sequenced, and detectable features were limited by the absence of alpha or paired-chain data. In a later analysis, some 18,000 TCR beta sequences were associated with specific HLA alleles at a false discovery rate of 0.05.

This receptor was taken from a middle-aged woman in good health and CMV-seropositive. The rearranged chain carries TRBV6-6 and TRBJ1-1, and 9 bases in between align with TRBD1. Sequencing was carried out using PBMCs. The bases are TGTGCCAGCAGTGACCCGGGGACAGGGTACACTGAAGCTTTCTTT. This gives the protein CASSDPGTGYTEAFF.